One TCR beta chain is described in this entry. This sample was taken from a study of blood T cell repertoires in COVID-19. Profiled with immunoSEQ multiplex PCR; TCRdb holds only in-frame clones, not every one. The profile shows 140,000 or so clones, approximately 85% of them singletons. The germline gives CDR1 LNHNV, CDR2 YYDKDF (reference sequence). CDR3 length: 15 amino acids. Trimming removed 3 bases at V and 0 bases at J, with 12 bases between. The sequenced sample was peripheral blood. J is TRBJ2-7 and V is TRBV15, with TRBD2 as a possible D gene (6 bases). This TCR derives from a woman of 80 years or more with acute or convalescent COVID-19. As DNA, the CDR3 is TGTGCCACCAGCAGTGCGGGGTCCAGCTCCTACGAGCAGTACTTC. Protein product: CATSSAGSSSYEQYF.